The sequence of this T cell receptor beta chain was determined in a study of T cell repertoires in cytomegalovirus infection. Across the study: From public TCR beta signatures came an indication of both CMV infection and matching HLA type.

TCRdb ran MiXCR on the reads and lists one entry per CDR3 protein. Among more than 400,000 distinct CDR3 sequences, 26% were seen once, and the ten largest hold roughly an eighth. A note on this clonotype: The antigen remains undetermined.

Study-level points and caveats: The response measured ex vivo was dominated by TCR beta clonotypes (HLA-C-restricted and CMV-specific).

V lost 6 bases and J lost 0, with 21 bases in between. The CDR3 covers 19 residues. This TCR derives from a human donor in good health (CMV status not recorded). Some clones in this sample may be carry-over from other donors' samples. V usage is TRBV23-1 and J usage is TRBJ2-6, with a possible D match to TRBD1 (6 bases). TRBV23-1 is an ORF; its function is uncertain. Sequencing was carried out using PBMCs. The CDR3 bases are TGCGCCAGCAGCCAGGTTGGACAGCGGACTTGCTCTGGGGCCAACGTCCTGACTTTC. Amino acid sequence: CASSQVGQRTCSGANVLTF.